This TCR beta chain comes out of a study of T cell repertoires in cytomegalovirus infection. General study findings and limits: HLA-C-restricted CMV clonotypes gave the most frequent clonotype in two of eight donors.

Note on this clonotype: Its specificity is not known. Sequence at one end of the junction differs from germline and may be a read error.

Germline CDR1 reads MNHEY; CDR2 reads SVGEGT. CDR3 length: 12 amino acids. TCRdb re-called the reads through MiXCR, storing one row per CDR3 protein. The repertoire has 400,000 or so distinct CDR3 sequences, roughly 30% of them found once; the top ten carry roughly 15%. The TCR originated in a human donor in good health (CMV status not recorded). Some clones in this sample may be carry-over from other donors' samples. The specimen was PBMCs. J is TRBJ2-2 and V is TRBV6-2 or TRBV6-3; TRBD2 is a possible D gene (6 bases). Here the CDR3 DNA reads TGTGCCAGCGACGGCCTAGGAGGGGATCTGTTTTTT. It is translated as CASDGLGGDLFF.